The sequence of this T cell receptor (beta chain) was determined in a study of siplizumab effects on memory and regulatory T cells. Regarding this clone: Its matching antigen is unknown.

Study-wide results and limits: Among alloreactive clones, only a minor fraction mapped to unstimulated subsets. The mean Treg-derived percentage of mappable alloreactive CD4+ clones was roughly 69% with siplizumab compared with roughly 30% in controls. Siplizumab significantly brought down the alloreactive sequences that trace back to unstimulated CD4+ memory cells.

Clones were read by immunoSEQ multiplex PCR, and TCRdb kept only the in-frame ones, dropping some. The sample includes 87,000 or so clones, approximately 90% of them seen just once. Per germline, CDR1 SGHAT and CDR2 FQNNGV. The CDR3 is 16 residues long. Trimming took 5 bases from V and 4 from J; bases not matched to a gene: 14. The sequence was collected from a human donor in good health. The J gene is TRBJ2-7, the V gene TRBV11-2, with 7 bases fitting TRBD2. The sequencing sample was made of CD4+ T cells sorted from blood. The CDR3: CASSPSSGKSRYEQYF. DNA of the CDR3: TGTGCCAGCAGCCCTTCTAGCGGAAAATCGCGGTACGAGCAGTACTTC.